This T cell receptor beta chain is from a study of cytomegalovirus exposure and HLA in healthy donors. PCR used 60 Vbeta primers and 13 Jbeta primers. Method: immunoSEQ multiplex PCR; TCRdb's copy keeps in-frame clones and lacks some. Among under 200,000 clones listed, around nine tenths were seen once. Remarks on this clone: Other DNA sequences in this specimen translate into the identical CDR3.

Sequencing was performed on PBMCs. The TCR originated in a young woman in good health and CMV-seronegative.

The CDR3 here is CASSGAGGYNEQFF. The CDR3 DNA sequence: TGCGCCAGCAGTGGGGCGGGAGGTTACAATGAGCAGTTCTTC. The chain employs TRBV10-2 and TRBJ2-1; 8 bases are a match to TRBD2. The junction had 3 bases not matched to a gene; V was cut back by 4 bases and J by 4 bases. The CDR3 length is 14 residues. CDR1 and CDR2 (germline): WSHSY, SAAADI.